The present T cell receptor (beta chain) was sequenced within a study of untreated major depressive disorder. Trimming at V came to 7 bases and at J to 5 bases, leaving 20 bases not matched to a gene. This CDR3 spans 19 amino acids. The germline V gene has CDR1 MNHEY and CDR2 SMNVEV (reference sequence). Repertoires were generated with immunoSEQ multiplex PCR, while TCRdb's copy carries only in-frame clones and drops some. The top ten clones hold around 0.78% of a sample with about 25,000 clones, approximately 90% of them seen once. Blood, approximately 27 ml, was drawn into EDTA tubes. Study observations and caveats: CD4+ T cells from depressed patients used TRBV05-01 (Vbeta 5.1) more often than controls.

About this clone: Its antigen is unknown.

The TCR comes from a woman in her 30s with major depressive disorder. Sequences were obtained from CD4+ T cells from PBMCs. The chain employs TRBV27 and TRBJ2-5; 12 bases match TRBD2. The CDR3 nucleotides read TGTGCCAGCACACCCACCCCAACTCGACTAGCGGGAGTTGGTGAGACCCAGTACTTC. Translated, it gives CASTPTPTRLAGVGETQYF.